Each of the 21 T cell receptor beta chains below was sequenced from the same sample in a study of blood T cell repertoires in COVID-19. Here immunoSEQ multiplex PCR was the method, and the copy in TCRdb shows in-frame clones only, minus some. The sample contains around 170,000 clones, around 84% of which appear only once. The specimen sequenced was peripheral blood. The receptors derive from a man in his sixties with COVID-19, enrolled during active disease.

CDR3 protein: CASSIVAGDQPQHF. As DNA, the CDR3 is TGTGCCAGTAGTATAGTGGCAGGGGATCAGCCCCAGCATTTT. The rearrangement uses TRBV19 and TRBJ1-5; D may be TRBD1 (6 bases). The CDR3 runs 14 residues. V was clipped by 1 base and J by 5 bases, with 9 bases between them. From germline, CDR1 is LNHDA and CDR2 SQIVND (reference sequence). Using reference TRBV19 and TRBJ1-5 for the parts outside the CDR3, the full variable domain is DGGITQSPKYLFRKEGQNVTLSCEQNLNHDAMYWYRQDPGQGLRLIYYSQIVNDFQKGDIAEGYSVSREKKESFPLTVTSAQKNPTAFYLCASSIVAGDQPQHFGDGTRLSIL.

This chain links TRBV10-3 with TRBJ2-7, with D perhaps matching TRBD1 (5 bases). From germline, CDR1 is ENHRY and CDR2 SYGVKD. The germline V and J ends were trimmed by 4 bases and 3 bases, with 7 bases remaining between them. The CDR3 has 12 residues. The DNA for the CDR3 is TGTGCCATCAGTGGACAGCTCTACGAGCAGTACTTC. Residues: CAISGQLYEQYF.

The chain combines TRBV9 with TRBJ2-1; 9 positions agree with TRBD2. CDR3 size: 16 residues. CDR1 is SGDLS, CDR2 YYNGEE, per germline. V was pared by 6 bases and J by 4 bases, with 11 bases of the junction left unmatched. The CDR3 DNA reads as TGTGCCAGCACCAAGGGGCTAGCGGGGATTTACAATGAGCAGTTCTTC. Protein product: CASTKGLAGIYNEQFF.

The chain uses TRBV6-6 and TRBJ2-2; 9 positions match TRBD1. V lost 7 bases, J lost 3 bases, and 0 bases stayed unmatched. The CDR3 has 13 amino acids. Germline V gene sequence: CDR1 MNHNY, CDR2 SVGAGI (reference sequence). CDR3 in DNA: TGTGCCAGCAACAGGGGGCACACCGGGGAGCTGTTTTTT. This sequence encodes CASNRGHTGELFF.

The gene calls are TRBV7-9 and TRBJ2-3; 10 nucleotides line up with TRBD2. The junction had 9 bases not matched to a gene; V was cut back by 6 bases and J by 3 bases. The CDR3 is 16 amino acids. CDR1 and CDR2 from the germline V gene are SEHNR and FQNEAQ (reference sequence). The CDR3 DNA is TGTGCCAGCAGGTTGACCGGGACTAGCGTTACAGATACGCAGTATTTT. This encodes CASRLTGTSVTDTQYF.

The genes are TRBV24-1 and TRBJ2-5, with 9 bases that match TRBD2. Germline V CDR1 and CDR2: KGHDR, SFDVKD. Trimming took 5 bases from V and 5 from J; bases not matched to a gene: 8. This CDR3 has 15 residues. The CDR3 sequence is CATSVAGGPRETQYF. The DNA for the CDR3 is TGTGCCACCAGTGTCGCGGGAGGGCCAAGGGAGACCCAGTACTTC.

This clone was counted a single time. The chain combines TRBV14 with TRBJ2-1, with TRBD2 matching over 11 bases. Germline loops: CDR1 SGHDN, CDR2 FVKESK. V lost 4 bases, J lost 4 bases, and 6 bases stayed unmatched. This CDR3 has 16 amino acids. The DNA of the CDR3 is TGTGCCAGCAGCCCATTGACTAGCGGGACTTACAATGAGCAGTTCTTC. This codes for CASSPLTSGTYNEQFF. Filled out from reference TRBV14 and TRBJ2-1, the complete variable domain reads EAGVTQFPSHSVIEKGQTVTLRCDPISGHDNLYWYRRVMGKEIKFLLHFVKESKQDESGMPNNRFLAERTGGTYSTLKVQPAELEDSGVYFCASSPLTSGTYNEQFFGPGTRLTVL.

This clone was seen more than once but under ten times. V gene TRBV9 combines with J gene TRBJ1-5; tentative D call: TRBD1 (6 bases). The CDR3 is 15 residues long. Trimming took 2 bases from V and 2 from J, leaving 11 bases between them. The germline gives CDR1 SGDLS, CDR2 YYNGEE. CDR3 in amino acids: CASSVGEGGNQPQHF. The CDR3 DNA follows: TGTGCCAGCAGCGTTGGGGAGGGGGGCAATCAGCCCCAGCATTTT.

The chain links TRBV11-3 to TRBJ2-7; 10 bases match TRBD1. After removal of 3 bases from V and 5 bases from J, the junction contained 10 bases not matched to a gene. The CDR3 contains 16 residues. The germline V gene has CDR1 SGHNT and CDR2 YENEEA. CDR3 in amino acids: CASSFVTGQGPDEQYF. The DNA of the CDR3 is TGTGCCAGCAGCTTTGTGACGGGACAGGGGCCAGACGAGCAGTACTTC.

This chain links TRBV19 with TRBJ1-6, with TRBD1 matching 7 bases. Trimming cost V 7 bases and J 0 bases; bases outside gene matches: 9. This CDR3 contains 17 residues. Looked up from germline, CDR1 is LNHDA and CDR2 is SQIVND (reference sequence). CDR3 coding DNA: TGTGCCAGTAAAAAAGGAGGGACAGACTCCTATAATTCACCCCTCCACTTT. Encoded protein: CASKKGGTDSYNSPLHF.

The chain couples TRBV19 to TRBJ2-7; 7 bases agree with TRBD1. Germline V gene lookup returns CDR1 LNHDA and CDR2 SQIVND (reference sequence). The V gene end was trimmed by 4 bases and the J gene end by 2 bases; junction bases not matched to a gene: 8. CDR3 length equals 15 residues. The CDR3 protein is CASSNGPDRAYEQYF. The CDR3 bases are TGTGCCAGTAGTAATGGGCCCGACAGGGCCTACGAGCAGTACTTC.

V and J are TRBV12-3 or TRBV12-4 and TRBJ2-7, with D tentatively TRBD2 (5 bases). Trimming took 7 bases from V and 3 from J, leaving 13 bases between them. This CDR3 has 13 amino acids. CDR3 sequence: CASNYGGDYEQYF. CDR3 DNA: TGTGCCAGCAACTACGGAGGAGACTACGAGCAGTACTTC.

This clone occurred once. The chain employs TRBV27 and TRBJ2-2; a weak D match, TRBD1 (5 bases). The CDR3 is 14 amino acids. Trimming pared 7 bases from V and 2 bases from J, leaving 11 bases between. Germline V gives CDR1 MNHEY, CDR2 SMNVEV (reference sequence). CDR3 bases: TGTGCCAGCAACCCAGGGATAAACACCGGGGAGCTGTTTTTT. Amino acid sequence: CASNPGINTGELFF.

This chain uses TRBV18 with TRBJ1-1; unclear D gene. The CDR3 sequence is 14 residues long. The germline V gene has CDR1 KGHSH and CDR2 LQKENI. V was cut by 2 bases and J by 0 bases, with 7 bases left in between. The CDR3 is CASSPSTMNTEAFF. As DNA, the CDR3 is TGTGCCAGCTCACCAAGTACTATGAACACTGAAGCTTTCTTT.

The chain employs TRBV18 and TRBJ2-3; 12 positions agree with TRBD1. There are 16 residues in the CDR3. Germline CDR1 is KGHSH and CDR2 is LQKENI. V trimming: 1 base; J trimming: 3 bases; junction bases outside the gene matches: 2. CDR3 nucleotide sequence: TGTGCCAGCTCACCACAGGGACAGGGGGCGACAGATACGCAGTATTTT. This codes for CASSPQGQGATDTQYF.

J is TRBJ2-3 and V is TRBV4-3; 10 bases map to TRBD2. The CDR3 extends over 16 amino acids. Looked up from germline, CDR1 is LGHNA and CDR2 is YSLEER. The V gene end was trimmed by 2 bases and the J gene end by 5 bases; junction bases not matched to a gene: 7. CDR3 in amino acids: CASSQTTSGMRDTQYF. For the CDR3, the DNA is TGCGCCAGCAGCCAAACCACTAGCGGGATGAGAGATACGCAGTATTTT.

The V and J genes are TRBV30 and TRBJ2-7, with 12 positions matching TRBD2. Germline values: CDR1 GTSNPN, CDR2 SVGIG (reference sequence). Germline trimming cut 3 bases from V and 3 bases from J; bases unmatched to any gene: 6. This CDR3 has 15 residues. The CDR3 region has the DNA TGTGCCTGGAGCGCCGGACTAGCGGGGAACTACGAGCAGTACTTC. Translated: CAWSAGLAGNYEQYF.

The genes are TRBV7-2 and TRBJ2-2, with TRBD1 matching 7 bases. V shed 5 bases and J 2 bases; nucleotides not matched to a gene: 11. Germline CDR1 reads SGHTA; CDR2 reads FQGNSA. The CDR3 loop spans 17 amino acids. The CDR3 region is CASSREGTDKNTGELFF. The CDR3 DNA follows: TGTGCCAGCAGCCGTGAAGGGACAGACAAAAACACCGGGGAGCTGTTTTTT. The full variable domain, its missing parts supplied by reference TRBV7-2 and TRBJ2-2, is GAGVSQSPSNKVTEKGKDVELRCDPISGHTALYWYRQSLGQGLEFLIYFQGNSAPDKSGLPSDRFSAERTGGSVSTLTIQRTQQEDSAVYLCASSREGTDKNTGELFFGEGSRLTVL.

The chain joins TRBV14 to TRBJ1-3; TRBD1 matches at 12 bases. V trimming: 5 bases; J trimming: 1 base; junction bases outside the gene matches: 3. The CDR3 has 16 amino acids. The germline gives CDR1 SGHDN, CDR2 FVKESK. As DNA, the CDR3 is TGTGCCAGCAGCTTGGGACAGGGGGCTTCTGGAAACACCATATATTTT. Its translation: CASSLGQGASGNTIYF.

The chain links TRBV6-5 to TRBJ1-1; tentatively, D is TRBD1 (6 bases). CDR1 is MNHEY and CDR2 is SVGAGI in the germline V gene. This CDR3 contains 12 residues. V lost 6 bases to trimming and J lost 8 bases, with 13 bases between them. The CDR3 nucleotides are TGTGCCAGCAGCCAACTACAGGGCGAAGCTTTCTTT. This sequence encodes CASSQLQGEAFF.

The chain recombines TRBV27 with TRBJ2-5, with 7 bases identical to TRBD2. The CDR3 is 14 residues long. Germline CDR1 and CDR2: MNHEY and SMNVEV (reference sequence). V shed 5 bases and J 5 bases; nucleotides not matched to a gene: 8. DNA for the CDR3: TGTGCCAGCAGTCGACTCCTTAGCGGGGAGACCCAGTACTTC. Translated: CASSRLLSGETQYF.